Shown below are 16 T cell receptor beta chains from a single sample sequenced in a study of blood T cell repertoires in COVID-19 (TCRdb year 2020). The library was made by the immunoSEQ multiplex PCR assay. Entries here come from immuneACCESS through TCRdb and include only in-frame sequences with V and J called. Some clones fail to appear in such tables; in the studies checked, an unresolved V gene covers under half of the shortfall, and the cause of the remainder is unknown. The sample includes around 250,000 clones, with 80% to 90% observed a single time. The ten largest make up 1.9% of the sample. Material for sequencing was PBMCs or T cells enriched from blood (not recorded which). These receptors all stem from a woman aged 45-60 years who had recovered from COVID-19.

The J gene is TRBJ1-1, the V gene TRBV5-4, with TRBD1 as a possible D gene (6 bases). The germline CDR1 and CDR2 sequences are SGHNT and YYREEE (reference sequence). Trimming removed 6 bases at V and 1 base at J, with 16 bases between. The CDR3 has 15 residues. The CDR3 sequence is CASTPRGGQNTEAFF. CDR3 sequence (DNA): TGTGCCAGCACCCCCCGGGGGGGACAGAACACTGAAGCTTTCTTT.

The V and J genes are TRBV7-8 and TRBJ1-1, with D maybe TRBD1 (6 bases). The V and J ends lost 3 bases and 2 bases respectively, with 10 bases between them. CDR3 length: 14 amino acids. In germline, CDR1 is SGHVS, CDR2 FQNEAQ. The DNA for the CDR3 is TGTGCCAGCAGCTTCACAGGGAAAAACACTGAAGCTTTCTTT. This codes for CASSFTGKNTEAFF.

The chain has TRBV28 and TRBJ2-7; D is possibly TRBD2 (6 bases). In germline, CDR1 is MDHEN, CDR2 SYDVKM. The CDR3 is made up of 14 amino acids. Trimming stripped 1 base from V and 0 bases from J, with 7 bases between. For the CDR3, the DNA is TGTGCCAGCAGTTTATTCGGGAGCTCCTACGAGCAGTACTTC. This sequence encodes CASSLFGSSYEQYF.

This chain connects TRBV27 to TRBJ1-2; the match to TRBD1 covers 8 bases. CDR1 and CDR2 from the germline V gene are MNHEY and SMNVEV (reference sequence). V lost 6 bases and J lost 4; bases outside the gene matches: 7. This CDR3 is built from 14 residues. This chain's CDR3 is CASSRQGSPYGYTF. In DNA, the CDR3 is TGTGCCAGCAGCCGACAGGGGTCGCCCTATGGCTACACCTTC.

This sequence joins TRBV19 and TRBJ1-6, with D possibly being TRBD1 (6 bases). The germline V gene encodes CDR1 LNHDA and CDR2 SQIVND (reference sequence). V lost 6 bases and J lost 7, with 16 bases in between. The CDR3 extends over 15 amino acids. The CDR3 loop reads CASSPRAGVNSPLHF. The DNA of the CDR3 is TGTGCCAGTAGCCCGAGGGCAGGGGTGAATTCACCCCTCCACTTT.

V and J are TRBV25-1 and TRBJ2-3; D gene unclear. The length of the CDR3 is 11 residues. The germline V gene has CDR1 MGHDK and CDR2 SYGVNS. Trimming shortened V by 5 bases and J by 7 bases, and 7 bases separated the two germline ends. CDR3 loop: CASSPLYTQYF. DNA for the CDR3: TGTGCCAGCAGTCCCCTGTATACGCAGTATTTT.

CDR3 DNA: TGTGCCAGCAGCCAAAGGGGACCCGGGACAGGGATCAATGGCTACACCTTC. It encodes CASSQRGPGTGINGYTF. The chain has TRBV3-1 (or the pseudogene TRBV3-2) and TRBJ1-2; 9 positions match TRBD1. J was trimmed by 6 bases and V by 2 bases; bases with no gene match: 13. The CDR3 has 17 amino acids. From germline, CDR1 is LGHDT and CDR2 YNNKEL (reference sequence).

The J gene is TRBJ2-3, the V gene TRBV2; 7 bases are a match to TRBD2. The germline CDR1 and CDR2 sequences are SNHLY and FYNNEI. The V gene end was trimmed by 7 bases and the J gene end by 5 bases; junction bases not matched to a gene: 15. The CDR3 has 16 residues. CDR3 DNA sequence: TGTGCCAGCACTCTAGATGGCGGGAGCGGCCTAGATACGCAGTATTTT. It yields the protein CASTLDGGSGLDTQYF.

V gene TRBV28 combines with J gene TRBJ2-1, with 7 bases identical to TRBD2. Losses at the gene ends were 7 bases for V and 0 bases for J; bases not matched to a gene: 0. CDR3 length: 13 residues. Germline V lookup: CDR1 MDHEN, CDR2 SYDVKM. In DNA, the CDR3 is TGTGCCAGCAAGCGGGGCTCCTACAATGAGCAGTTCTTC. Its protein product is CASKRGSYNEQFF.

J is TRBJ2-1 and V is TRBV28, with no clear D. V gave up 8 bases and J gave up 6 bases, with 23 bases separating them. CDR1 is MDHEN, CDR2 SYDVKM, per germline. The CDR3 spans 16 residues. The CDR3 region is CASRRMDVLVGNEQFF. CDR3 DNA: TGTGCCAGCCGGCGCATGGATGTTCTAGTGGGCAATGAGCAGTTCTTC.

The genes are TRBV6-5 and TRBJ1-5; D remains ambiguous. From germline, CDR1 is MNHEY and CDR2 SVGAGI. V lost 5 bases and J lost 3, with 11 bases in between. This CDR3 has 14 amino acids. CDR3 region: CASSPDGDNQPQHF. As DNA, the CDR3 is TGTGCCAGCAGTCCTGACGGAGACAATCAGCCCCAGCATTTT.

The chain couples TRBV11-3 to TRBJ2-1, with 12 bases lining up with TRBD2. V lost 4 bases and J lost 0; bases outside the gene matches: 7. The germline V gene has CDR1 SGHNT and CDR2 YENEEA. There are 18 residues in the CDR3. This CDR3 is CASSSGLAGMSSYNEQFF. The DNA of the CDR3 is TGTGCCAGCAGCTCGGGACTAGCGGGCATGAGCTCCTACAATGAGCAGTTCTTC.

The sample holds one count of this clone. The V and J genes are TRBV6-5 and TRBJ2-7; 7 nucleotides line up with TRBD2. In germline, CDR1 is MNHEY, CDR2 SVGAGI. This CDR3 comprises 13 residues. Trimming removed 6 bases from V and 1 base from J; junction bases left unmatched: 3. CDR3 sequence: CASSLADSYEQYF. In nucleotides, the CDR3 is TGTGCCAGCAGCCTAGCGGATTCCTACGAGCAGTACTTC.

This clone was seen only once. The CDR3 coding sequence is TGTGCCAGTAGTATAGACGGGACAGGGTTCTACGAGCAGTACTTC. Its translation is CASSIDGTGFYEQYF. The chain carries TRBV19 and TRBJ2-7, with TRBD1 matching over 9 bases. The junction had 3 bases not matched to a gene; V was cut back by 0 bases and J by 3 bases. The CDR3 consists of 15 residues. The V gene's germline CDR1 is LNHDA and CDR2 SQIVND (reference sequence).

The chain is built from TRBV9 and TRBJ1-3; possibly TRBD1 for D (5 bases). Trimming removed 2 bases at V and 1 base at J, with 7 bases between. The CDR3 runs 14 residues. Germline V gene sequence: CDR1 SGDLS, CDR2 YYNGEE. The CDR3 reads CASSVGASGNTIYF. The CDR3 DNA reads as TGTGCCAGCAGCGTTGGGGCATCTGGAAACACCATATATTTT.

The chain is built from TRBV28 and TRBJ1-1; no clear D. Germline V gene lookup returns CDR1 MDHEN and CDR2 SYDVKM. This CDR3 region has 12 residues. Between the trimmed V and J ends, which lost 2 bases and 7 bases, there was a span of 8 bases. The CDR3 loop reads CASSLEGGEAFF. Here the CDR3 DNA reads TGTGCCAGCAGTTTAGAGGGAGGTGAAGCTTTCTTT.